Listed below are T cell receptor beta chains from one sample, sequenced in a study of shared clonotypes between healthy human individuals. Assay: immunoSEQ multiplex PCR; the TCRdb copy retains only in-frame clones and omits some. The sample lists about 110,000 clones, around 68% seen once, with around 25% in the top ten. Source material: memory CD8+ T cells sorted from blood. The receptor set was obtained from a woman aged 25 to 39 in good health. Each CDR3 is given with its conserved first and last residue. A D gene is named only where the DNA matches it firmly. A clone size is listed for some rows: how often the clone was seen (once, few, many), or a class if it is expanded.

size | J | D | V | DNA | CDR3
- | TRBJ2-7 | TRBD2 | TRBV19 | TGTGCCAGTATGGGGACTAGCGGCGACTACGAGCAGTACTTC | CASMGTSGDYEQYF
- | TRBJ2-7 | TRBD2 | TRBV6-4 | TGTGCCAGCAGTGACTCGAAACTAGCGCGGGAACACGAGCAGTACTTC | CASSDSKLAREHEQYF
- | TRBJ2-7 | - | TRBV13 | TGTGCCAGCAGCGGGGAAGGCAGGGCCTACGAGCAGTACTTC | CASSGEGRAYEQYF
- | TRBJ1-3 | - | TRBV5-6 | TGTGCCAGCAGCTTGGCCGCTGACACCTCTGGAAACACCATATATTTT | CASSLAADTSGNTIYF
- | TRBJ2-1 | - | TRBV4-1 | TGCGCCAGCAGCCAGGCCCGGGGGACATCACCTTACAATGAGCAGTTCTTC | CASSQARGTSPYNEQFF
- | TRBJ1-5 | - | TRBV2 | TGTGCCAGCCTGGAGGACTACAATCAGCCCCAGCATTTT | CASLEDYNQPQHF
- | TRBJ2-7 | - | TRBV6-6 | TGTGCCAGCAGTTCACCTTTAGGCCCCTACGAGCAGTACTTC | CASSSPLGPYEQYF
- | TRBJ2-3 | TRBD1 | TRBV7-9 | TGTGCCAGCAGCTTTTATTTTGGGGGACAGGGGGTGGACACAGATACGCAGTATTTT | CASSFYFGGQGVDTDTQYF
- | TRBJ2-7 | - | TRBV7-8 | TGTGCCAGCAGCTTAGAGGGCGGGGGCCCTAGATACGAGCAGTACTTC | CASSLEGGGPRYEQYF
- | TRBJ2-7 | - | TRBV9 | TGTGCCAGCAGCGTAGGAGTACCCCCCTACGAGCAGTACTTC | CASSVGVPPYEQYF
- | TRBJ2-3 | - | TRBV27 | TGTGCCAGCAGTTTAAGGGTATACCAAGGGACAGATACGCAGTATTTT | CASSLRVYQGTDTQYF
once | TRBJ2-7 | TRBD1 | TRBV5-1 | TGCGCCAGCAGCGTGACAGGGGGCAACGGTGAGCAGTACTTC | CASSVTGGNGEQYF
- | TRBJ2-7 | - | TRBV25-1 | TGTGCCAGCAGTGGACAGTTTGTCCACGAGCAGTACTTC | CASSGQFVHEQYF
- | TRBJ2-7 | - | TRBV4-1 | TGCGCCAGCAGCCAAGATCCGGGGCACGAGCAGTACTTC | CASSQDPGHEQYF
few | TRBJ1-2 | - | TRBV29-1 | TGCAGCGTTGGGTCGGGATATGGCTACACCTTC | CSVGSGYGYTF
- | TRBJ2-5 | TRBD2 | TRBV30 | TGTGCCTGGCACGCTAGCGGAGGCAGGGAGACCCAGTACTTC | CAWHASGGRETQYF
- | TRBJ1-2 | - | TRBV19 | TGTGCCAGTAGCCTGGACGGGAACTATGGCTACACCTTC | CASSLDGNYGYTF
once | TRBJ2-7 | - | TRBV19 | TGTGCCAGTAGCCCCGGGACCTTTAACTACGAGCAGTACTTC | CASSPGTFNYEQYF
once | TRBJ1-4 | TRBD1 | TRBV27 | TGTGCCAGCGGACAGGGGGCTTATGAAAAACTGTTTTTT | CASGQGAYEKLFF
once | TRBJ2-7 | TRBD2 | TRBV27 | TGTGCCAGCAGCCCAGGACTAGCGGGAGACCACTACGAGCAGTACTTC | CASSPGLAGDHYEQYF
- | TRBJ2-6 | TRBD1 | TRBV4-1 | TGCGCCAGCAGCCAACCACGGACAGGGGGTATTGCCGGGGCCAACGTCCTGACTTTC | CASSQPRTGGIAGANVLTF
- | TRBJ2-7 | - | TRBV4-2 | TGTGCCAGCAGCTTAGAAGGCGGAGGGACCTACGAGCAGTACTTC | CASSLEGGGTYEQYF
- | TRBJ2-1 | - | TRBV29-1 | TGCAGCGTTGACAGGCTATACAATGAGCAGTTCTTC | CSVDRLYNEQFF
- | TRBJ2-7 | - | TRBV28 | TGTGCCAGCAGCCAAGATGATGCGTCCCCTTCCTACGAGCAGTACTTC | CASSQDDASPSYEQYF
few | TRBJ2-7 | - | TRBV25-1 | TGTGCCAGCAGCAGGGACACAACCTACGAGCAGTACTTC | CASSRDTTYEQYF
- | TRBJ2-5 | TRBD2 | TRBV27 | TGTGCCAGCAGTTTAACCCCCGGGACTATACAAGAGACCCAGTACTTC | CASSLTPGTIQETQYF
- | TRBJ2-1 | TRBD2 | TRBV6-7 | TGTGCCAGCAGTTACTCGAAACCCAGCGGGAGAATCTACAATGAGCAGTTCTTC | CASSYSKPSGRIYNEQFF
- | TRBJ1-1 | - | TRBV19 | TGTGCCAGTAGTCAGGGACTGAACACTGAAGCTTTCTTT | CASSQGLNTEAFF
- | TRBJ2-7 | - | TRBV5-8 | - | CASSFLWSFHEQYF
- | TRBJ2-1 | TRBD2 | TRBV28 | TGTGCCAGCAGTACTCATGCCGGGCTAGCGGGAGCAGTCTTC | CASSTHAGLAGAVF
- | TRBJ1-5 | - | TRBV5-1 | TGCGCCAGCAGCGCCGCGGGAGATCAGCCCCAGCATTTT | CASSAAGDQPQHF
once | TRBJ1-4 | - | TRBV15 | TGTGCCACCTCCCACCAGGATTATGAAAAACTGTTTTTT | CATSHQDYEKLFF
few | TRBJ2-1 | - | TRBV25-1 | TGTGCCAGCAGTGGACGGACCGACAATGAGCAGTTCTTC | CASSGRTDNEQFF
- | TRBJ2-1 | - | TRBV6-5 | TGTGCCAGCAGTTACTTAGGGAAGAATGAGCAGTTCTTC | CASSYLGKNEQFF
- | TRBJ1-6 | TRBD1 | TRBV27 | TGTGCCAGCAGCCGTACAGGGGTAGGAAATTCACCCCTCCACTTT | CASSRTGVGNSPLHF
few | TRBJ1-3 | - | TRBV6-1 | TGTGCCAGCAGTGTTAAGGACTCTGGAAACACCATATATTTT | CASSVKDSGNTIYF
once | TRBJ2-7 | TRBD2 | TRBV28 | TGTGCCAGCAAAACTAGCGGGAGGCCGTACGAGCAGTACTTC | CASKTSGRPYEQYF
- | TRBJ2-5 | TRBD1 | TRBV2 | TGTGCCAGCACACCCGGGGACAGGCCGATCCAATGGACCCAGTACTTC | CASTPGDRPIQWTQYF
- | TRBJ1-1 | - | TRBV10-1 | TGCGCCAGCAGTGAAGCGGGGAGGACTGAAGCTTTCTTT | CASSEAGRTEAFF
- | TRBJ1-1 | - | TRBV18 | TGTGCCAGCTCAGGTTCTTGGGGTTCAGGTACTGAAGCTTTCTTT | CASSGSWGSGTEAFF
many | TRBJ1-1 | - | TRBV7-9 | TGTGCCACGAGGACCCCCGCGGACACTGAAGCTTTCTTT | CATRTPADTEAFF
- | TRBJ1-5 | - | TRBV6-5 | TGTGCCAGCAGGCTCTCGGGCCTCGGAAATCAGCCCCAGCATTTT | CASRLSGLGNQPQHF
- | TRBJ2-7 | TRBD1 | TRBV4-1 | TGCGCCAGCAGCCAAGCCCCCGGGACAGGAGCCTACGAGCAGTACTTC | CASSQAPGTGAYEQYF
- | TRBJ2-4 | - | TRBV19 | TGTGCCAGTAGCCCCCCGGGACAAGCGTACGACATTCAGTACTTC | CASSPPGQAYDIQYF
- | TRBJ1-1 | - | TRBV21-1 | TGTGCCAGCAGCAGAGCTGGACAGAAGGACACTGAAGCTTTCTTT | CASSRAGQKDTEAFF
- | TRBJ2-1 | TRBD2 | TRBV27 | TGTGCCAGCAGTACGTCCCCACTAGCGGGACCCAATGAGCAGTTCTTC | CASSTSPLAGPNEQFF
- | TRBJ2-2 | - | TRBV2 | TGTGCCAGCAGTGAAACCTACACCGGGGAGCTGTTTTTT | CASSETYTGELFF
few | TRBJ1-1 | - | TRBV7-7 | TGTGCCAGCAGCTTAGGACAGAACACTGAAGCTTTCTTT | CASSLGQNTEAFF
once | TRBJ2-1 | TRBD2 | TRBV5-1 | TGCGCCAGCAGCTTAGGGGCGGGAGGGAGTATGGATGAGCAGTTCTTC | CASSLGAGGSMDEQFF
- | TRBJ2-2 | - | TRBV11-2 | TGTGCCAGCAGCCCCCTCCGAAGGAACACCGGGGAGCTGTTTTTT | CASSPLRRNTGELFF
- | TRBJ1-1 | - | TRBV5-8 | TGTGCCAGCAGCTTGACGTCGAACACTGAAGCTTTCTTT | CASSLTSNTEAFF
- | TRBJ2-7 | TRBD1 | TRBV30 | TGTGCCTGGAGTGGGAGACAGGGGTATCTCGAGCAGTACTTC | CAWSGRQGYLEQYF
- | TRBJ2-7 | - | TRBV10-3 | TGTGCCATCAGTGAGGCCGGGGTGACCTACGAGCAGTACTTC | CAISEAGVTYEQYF
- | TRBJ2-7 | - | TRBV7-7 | TGTGCCAGCAGCCCCGGACCCGTGTACGAGCAGTACTTC | CASSPGPVYEQYF
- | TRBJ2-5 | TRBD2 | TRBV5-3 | TGTGCCAGAGCCGGGGAGGTAGCGGGAGGGGGAGAGACCCAGTACTTC | CARAGEVAGGGETQYF
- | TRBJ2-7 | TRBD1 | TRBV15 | TGTGCCACCAGCCCGACAGGGTCCAGCTACGAGCAGTACTTC | CATSPTGSSYEQYF